The rows below give T cell receptor beta chains drawn from one sample of a study of blood T cell repertoires in COVID-19. The assay was immunoSEQ multiplex PCR, and TCRdb's table has in-frame clones only and misses some. This repertoire shows fewer than 350,000 clones, approximately 83% found once; its top ten account for around 2.1%. Sample: peripheral blood. The receptors stem from a woman in her 30s who had recovered from COVID-19. Both conserved end residues are part of each CDR3. Fields, in order: J gene, V gene, D gene, clone size, CDR3 DNA, CDR3 protein. D genes are given only for firm matches. The size entry is marked missing in some rows and otherwise reads once, few, many or a size class.

J gene: TRBJ2-3; V gene: TRBV19; D gene: -; clone size: -; CDR3 DNA: TGTGCCAGTAGTGTGGGGCCAGATACGCAGTATTTT; CDR3 protein: CASSVGPDTQYF
J gene: TRBJ1-2; V gene: TRBV9; D gene: -; clone size: -; CDR3 DNA: TGTGCCAGCAGTGGTTCCGGGACAGGCTACACCTTC; CDR3 protein: CASSGSGTGYTF
J gene: TRBJ2-7; V gene: TRBV7-9; D gene: TRBD1; clone size: -; CDR3 DNA: TGTGCCAGCAGCACAGGACAGGGTCCCTTTTCTGACGAGCAGTACTTC; CDR3 protein: CASSTGQGPFSDEQYF
J gene: TRBJ1-1; V gene: TRBV10-3; D gene: TRBD1; clone size: -; CDR3 DNA: TGTGCCATCAGTGGCAAGACAGGGGGCAGTACTGAAGCTTTCTTT; CDR3 protein: CAISGKTGGSTEAFF
J gene: TRBJ1-6; V gene: TRBV15; D gene: -; clone size: -; CDR3 DNA: TGTGCCACCAGCAGAAGGGGCCTTGATTCACCCCTCCACTTT; CDR3 protein: CATSRRGLDSPLHF
J gene: TRBJ2-3; V gene: TRBV28; D gene: TRBD1; clone size: -; CDR3 DNA: TGTGCCATCGAACAGGGGGCTGGGACAGATACGCAGTATTTT; CDR3 protein: CAIEQGAGTDTQYF
J gene: TRBJ2-7; V gene: TRBV5-1; D gene: TRBD2; clone size: -; CDR3 DNA: TGCGCCAGCAGGCTAGCGGGACGCGGGTACGAGCAGTACTTC; CDR3 protein: CASRLAGRGYEQYF
J gene: TRBJ2-1; V gene: TRBV11-1; D gene: -; clone size: -; CDR3 DNA: TGTGCCAGCAGCGCAATTAGCGCTCTGTTCAATGAGCAGTTCTTC; CDR3 protein: CASSAISALFNEQFF
J gene: TRBJ1-4; V gene: TRBV10-3; D gene: -; clone size: -; CDR3 DNA: TGTGCCATCAGTGTCCGGGCAGGGCAAAATGAAAAACTGTTTTTT; CDR3 protein: CAISVRAGQNEKLFF
J gene: TRBJ1-1; V gene: TRBV2; D gene: -; clone size: -; CDR3 DNA: TGTGCCACCACAGAGGAGGGGGGGACTGAAGCTTTCTTT; CDR3 protein: CATTEEGGTEAFF
J gene: TRBJ1-1; V gene: TRBV6-6; D gene: -; clone size: -; CDR3 DNA: TGTGCCAGCAGTGACCGGGGGTTCGCTGAAGCTTTCTTT; CDR3 protein: CASSDRGFAEAFF
J gene: TRBJ2-7; V gene: TRBV6-5; D gene: TRBD1; clone size: -; CDR3 DNA: TGTGCCAGCAGGGGGACAGGGGTGTACAACGAGCAGTACTTC; CDR3 protein: CASRGTGVYNEQYF
J gene: TRBJ1-1; V gene: TRBV29-1; D gene: -; clone size: -; CDR3 DNA: TGCAGCGTTTTTGGGGGCAGAAACACTGAAGCTTTCTTT; CDR3 protein: CSVFGGRNTEAFF
J gene: TRBJ2-7; V gene: TRBV15; D gene: -; clone size: -; CDR3 DNA: TGTGCCACCAGCAGAGAAAAAGGCGGGCTTTCCTACGAGCAGTACTTC; CDR3 protein: CATSREKGGLSYEQYF
J gene: TRBJ1-2; V gene: TRBV27; D gene: -; clone size: -; CDR3 DNA: TGTGCCAGCAGTTTCGGGCAGGGCAATGGCTACACCTTC; CDR3 protein: CASSFGQGNGYTF
J gene: TRBJ1-2; V gene: TRBV11-2; D gene: -; clone size: -; CDR3 DNA: TGTGCCAGCAGCTTGTCGGGATTCTATGGCTACACCTTC; CDR3 protein: CASSLSGFYGYTF
J gene: TRBJ2-3; V gene: TRBV11-2; D gene: TRBD2; clone size: -; CDR3 DNA: TGTGCCAGCAGCCAAACCCGACTAGCGGGAGGGCCAGATACGCAGTATTTT; CDR3 protein: CASSQTRLAGGPDTQYF
J gene: TRBJ2-3; V gene: TRBV7-2; D gene: -; clone size: -; CDR3 DNA: TGTGCCAGCAGCTTTATAGGCGGGAGCACAGATACGCAGTATTTT; CDR3 protein: CASSFIGGSTDTQYF
J gene: TRBJ1-4; V gene: TRBV9; D gene: -; clone size: once; CDR3 DNA: TGTGCCAGCAGCGGGAAACCTACTGAGGGTGAAAAACTGTTTTTT; CDR3 protein: CASSGKPTEGEKLFF
J gene: TRBJ2-3; V gene: TRBV5-1; D gene: TRBD2; clone size: -; CDR3 DNA: TGCGCCAGCAGCTTGTCTAGCGGGGGGCGGACAGATACGCAGTATTTT; CDR3 protein: CASSLSSGGRTDTQYF
J gene: TRBJ2-7; V gene: TRBV27; D gene: TRBD1; clone size: -; CDR3 DNA: TGTGCCAGCAGTTTATCTATTTTTAGGGACAGAACCTACGAGCAGTACTTC; CDR3 protein: CASSLSIFRDRTYEQYF
J gene: TRBJ1-5; V gene: TRBV30; D gene: -; clone size: -; CDR3 DNA: TGTGCCTGGTCAGCCCAGGGAACTCAGCCCCAGCATTTT; CDR3 protein: CAWSAQGTQPQHF
J gene: TRBJ1-5; V gene: TRBV12-3/TRBV12-4; D gene: -; clone size: -; CDR3 DNA: TGTGCCAGCAGTTTACAGGGAGGACAGCCCCAGCATTTT; CDR3 protein: CASSLQGGQPQHF
J gene: TRBJ1-2; V gene: TRBV11-2; D gene: -; clone size: -; CDR3 DNA: TGTGCCAGCAGCTTAGATAGGACAGCGCTTGGCTACACCTTC; CDR3 protein: CASSLDRTALGYTF
J gene: TRBJ1-2; V gene: TRBV7-9; D gene: TRBD1; clone size: few; CDR3 DNA: TGTGCCAGCAGCTTGACAGGGTCTCATGGCTACACCTTC; CDR3 protein: CASSLTGSHGYTF
J gene: TRBJ1-2; V gene: TRBV6-5; D gene: TRBD1; clone size: -; CDR3 DNA: TGTGCCAGCAGAAACAACCGACAGGGTAGGGTCTACACCTTC; CDR3 protein: CASRNNRQGRVYTF
J gene: TRBJ1-4; V gene: TRBV7-2; D gene: -; clone size: -; CDR3 DNA: TGTGCCAGCAGCTTACTTCTTGGACAATCGGATGAAAAACTGTTTTTT; CDR3 protein: CASSLLLGQSDEKLFF
J gene: TRBJ1-2; V gene: TRBV29-1; D gene: -; clone size: -; CDR3 DNA: TGCAGCGACCCAGGCGGGTCCTTC; CDR3 protein: CSDPGGSF
J gene: TRBJ2-3; V gene: TRBV9; D gene: -; clone size: -; CDR3 DNA: TGTGCCAGCAGCGTAGGTCGGACTCCCGGCACAGATACGCAGTATTTT; CDR3 protein: CASSVGRTPGTDTQYF
J gene: TRBJ1-1; V gene: TRBV5-8; D gene: -; clone size: -; CDR3 DNA: TGTGCCAGCAGCTTGTTTACTACTAGTGAAGCTTTCTTT; CDR3 protein: CASSLFTTSEAFF